The T cell receptor beta chain under discussion was sequenced for a study of blood T cells in healthy people across ages (dated by TCRdb to between 2015 and 2017). At the level of the whole study: Template switching captured roughly one uniquely barcoded TCR beta cDNA molecule per two T cells in model experiments. Donors were grouped into four age groups: young (average about 15 years), middle-aged (39), aged (62) and long-lived (approximately 78). The study analyzed two additional independent replicas of 1 million unique cDNA reads from the same blood draw for two donors, one aged 18 to 30 and one aged 80 or older. Using deep sequencing normalized with unique cDNA molecular identifiers, the study measured how TCR beta repertoire diversity changes with age. The research as a whole found: Compared with the aged group, the long-lived group had more naive CD4+ T cells, fewer expanded clones and increased TCR diversity, a pattern suggesting age selection. Observed TCR beta diversity per million T cells fell roughly linearly with age, and a significant reduction was already apparent by age about 36. Bulk unsorted PBMC profiling prevented conclusive comparison of naive and antigen-experienced compartments. Because donor CMV infection status was unknown, age-related changes in expanded clonotypes were potentially confounded. The percentage of naive T cells measured by flow cytometry correlated strongly with observed TCR beta diversity. Total diversity estimates from one million sequenced T cells were considered lower bounds and underestimates.

Comment on this clonotype: Its antigen has not been determined. One end of the junction fails to match germline, which may point to a read error.

The approximately 40 donors, aged 6 to 90 years, were systemically healthy Caucasian individuals from Russia. Approximately 9.7 milliliters of peripheral blood were drawn from each donor into EDTA-treated Vacutainer tubes. Ficoll-Paque density-gradient centrifugation was used to isolate PBMCs, with at least 6.5 million obtained per sample. Trizol reagent was used to extract total RNA from the PBMCs, yielding at least 5.5 micrograms per sample. For every donor, an aliquot of PBMCs went through flow cytometry to measure the percentages of naive CD45RAhigh/CD27high T cells. Library preparation used 5' RACE. The run used an Illumina HiSeq 2500. A second PCR of roughly 6 to 11 cycles was run with a J-beta primer mix and a sample-barcoded 5' primer. A unique molecular identifier was introduced onto each TCR beta cDNA molecule by a template-switch 5' adaptor carrying 12 random nucleotides. Each sample yielded at least 2.5 million CDR3-containing paired-end reads. The Mint cDNA synthesis kit, primed by a TRBC-specific oligonucleotide, was used to synthesize first-strand cDNA from all RNA. Following uracil-DNA glycosylase treatment, a first 18-cycle PCR with universal primers M1SS and BC2_uni_R was performed on all cDNA. Regarding the original processing steps: Normalization of each sample was performed by random selection of 1 million high-quality reads, each carrying a distinct molecular identifier. Reads with shared molecular identifiers were discarded instead of being binned into consensus sequences. MiTCR, set to a Q25 quality threshold and the strictest error-elimination algorithm, was used for CDR3 identification, clonotype clustering and error correction. Lower-bound total TCR beta diversity was estimated with a nonparametric unseen species model using Euler transformation. TCRdb reran the public reads through fastp at Q25 and MiXCR, keeping productive beta chains. Each entry is one CDR3 protein sequence, shown with its most common DNA and genes. These V and J calls originate from TCRdb's pipeline instead of the authors' own analysis. This sample gives around 990,000 distinct CDR3 sequences in total; around 25% of them show up just once. The ten most abundant clones make up less than 0.85% of the sample.

The CDR3, cysteine through phenylalanine, is 16 amino acids long. The sequence is cut down to CDR3 DNA, 48 bases in frame from base 1. Via the germline V gene, CDR1 is SNHLY and CDR2 FYNNEI. Another study also made use of these data, one on T cells of mothers and their children. The second study, in turn, reports: Nine systemically healthy Caucasian individuals, comprising three mothers and their six children, were included as donors. cDNA synthesis used all of the extracted RNA, with around 1.6 ug of RNA in each 15 ul reaction. In the second PCR, the M1S primer introduced both the sample barcodes and 2-4 random nucleotides. More than 9 million TCR beta CDR3 reads were obtained from each mother, and some 3.2 million reads were obtained from each child. Thymic selection shapes the output of TCR recombination in a similar way in related and unrelated pairs, and inherited differences have a minor effect. Normalized repertoire overlap in related mother-child pairs was always slightly higher than in unrelated mother-child pairs, but the difference was never significant. Persistent microchimeric T cell clones were not detected, at a sensitivity of approximately 93 clones per million clonotypes. In the study, deep NGS was used to compare the TCR beta repertoires of mothers and children, and features distinguishing related mother-child pairs from unrelated individuals were sought. On average, the children were about 10 +/- 4 years old, while the mothers were about 40 +/- 4 years old. After adapter ligation with NEBNext reagents, the libraries were sequenced on Illumina HiSeq 2000 with 100+100 nt paired-end reads. To avoid cross-contamination, the mother libraries and the child libraries were prepared a month apart and sequenced in separate runs. For each donor, somewhere between about 450,000 and 2,200,000 distinct TCR beta clonotypes were identified. Naive TCR beta clonotypes were estimated from low-frequency clonotypes matched to each donor's FACS-determined naive share, without sorting.

This receptor was taken from a girl aged 2-10 years in good health. The chain was built from TRBV2 and TRBJ2-6; no D gene can be assigned with confidence. What was sequenced was blood. The sequenced DNA: TGTGCCGGCAGTGAACCCTCGGTGACGGGGGCCAACGTCCTGACTTTC. This is translated as CAGSEPSVTGANVLTF.